This TCR beta chain was sequenced during a study of CD8 T cells in ankylosing spondylitis. The length of the CDR3 is 13 residues. The V end lost 5 bases, the J end lost 4 bases, and 11 bases lay between the germline ends. Per the germline V gene, CDR1 is SGHVS and CDR2 is FQNEAQ. TCRdb re-derived calls from the 5' RACE reads in MiXCR, one entry per CDR3 protein. The repertoire has roughly 130,000 distinct CDR3 sequences, roughly 15% of them found once; the top ten carry under 3%. Study-wide results and caveats: Disease-linked clones proved CD8+ and comparatively uncommon in peripheral blood.

This clonotype was counted many times. Its matching antigen is unknown. Sequences were obtained from blood, either unsorted or a sorted T cell fraction (not recorded which). The receptor was derived from a female donor with ankylosing spondylitis or in good health (not recorded which). The rearrangement joins TRBV7-8 to TRBJ2-5, with unresolved D. CDR3 sequence (DNA): TGTGCCAGCAGCCCCCAAAACGTAGAGACCCAGTACTTC. It is translated as CASSPQNVETQYF.